The 28 T cell receptor beta chains given below trace back to one sample, sequenced in a study of blood T cells in healthy people across ages. A second PCR of roughly 7 to 11 cycles used a sample-barcoded 5' primer and a J-beta primer mix. TCRdb independently ran MiXCR on the 5' RACE reads; one entry per CDR3 protein. There are about 810,000 distinct CDR3 sequences in the sample; under 40% occur only once, and approximately 13% lies in the top ten. Source material: blood. These receptor sequences come from a man aged 18 to 29 in good health.

This chain joins TRBV7-3 and TRBJ2-7; unclear D gene. V was shortened by 4 bases and J by 4 bases, with 11 bases between the two germline ends. Germline CDR1 reads SGHTA; CDR2 reads FQGTGA. The CDR3 totals 13 residues. The CDR3 DNA follows: TGTGCCAGCAGCTCCGCACAAGGGTACGAGCAGTACTTC. It is translated as CASSSAQGYEQYF.

The J gene is TRBJ2-7, the V gene TRBV12-3 or TRBV12-4; the D call may be TRBD1 or TRBD2 (5 bases each). The ends were cut back, 6 bases at V and 7 bases at J, with 28 bases in the middle. This CDR3 has 17 amino acids. The CDR3 region has the DNA TGTGCCAGCAGCCTAAGGGACCTCGGAACCTCCTACAATGAGCAGTACTTC. The encoded protein is CASSLRDLGTSYNEQYF.

The table lists this clonotype with a few counts. The V gene is TRBV30, the J gene TRBJ1-1; 8 bases fit TRBD1. This CDR3 has 13 residues. After removal of 3 bases from V and 4 bases from J, the junction contained 4 bases not matched to a gene. The germline gives CDR1 GTSNPN, CDR2 SVGIG (reference sequence). The CDR3 bases are TGTGCCTGGAGCGTCGACAGGGGCACTGAAGCTTTCTTT. Amino acids: CAWSVDRGTEAFF.

The rearrangement links TRBV2 to TRBJ1-2, with a possible D match to TRBD1 (6 bases). The CDR3 is made up of 15 amino acids. Trimming took 0 bases from V and 4 from J, leaving 12 bases between them. Germline V gene data show CDR1 as SNHLY and CDR2 as FYNNEI. CDR3 sequence (DNA): TGTGCCAGCAGTGAAGCACAGGGAGTATTCTATGGCTACACCTTC. Residues: CASSEAQGVFYGYTF. Looking up the rest from reference TRBV2 and TRBJ1-2 gives the full variable domain: EPEVTQTPSHQVTQMGQEVILRCVPISNHLYFYWYRQILGQKVEFLVSFYNNEISEKSEIFDDQFSVERPDGSNFTLKIRSTKLEDSAMYFCASSEAQGVFYGYTFGSGTRLTVV.

The chain carries TRBV14 and TRBJ2-1; perhaps D is TRBD1 or TRBD2 (6 bases each). The CDR3 is 13 residues long. V was trimmed by 0 bases and J by 12 bases, leaving 12 bases between them. CDR1 and CDR2 (germline): SGHDN, FVKESK. CDR3 region: CASSQDRGGSQFF. Written as DNA, the CDR3 is TGTGCCAGCAGCCAAGACAGGGGAGGTTCGCAGTTCTTC.

Points on this clonotype: This likely reflects a read error, since a far larger clone is one base away. The rearrangement uses TRBV4-3 and TRBJ1-1; D gene uncertain. CDR3 length equals 13 residues. V lost 7 bases to trimming and J lost 1 base, with 10 bases between them. CDR1 LGHNA and CDR2 YSLEER come from the germline V gene. The CDR3 nucleotides are TGCGCCAGCAACCCCCACCGGAACACTGAAGCTTTCTTT. This encodes CASNPHRNTEAFF.

Concerning this clonotype itself: This may come from a read error, since a much larger clone is one base off. J is TRBJ2-1 and V is TRBV29-1; D not resolved. The CDR3 contains 12 residues. Germline-derived CDR1 and CDR2 are SQVTM and ANQGSEA. CDR3 sequence reads: CSVATNYSEQFF. For the CDR3, the DNA is TGCAGCGTTGCTACTAACTACAGTGAGCAGTTCTTC.

This CDR3 is CSAEAAGEQRTGELFF. The CDR3 nucleotides are TGCAGTGCCGAGGCGGCGGGGGAACAACGGACCGGGGAGCTGTTTTTT. The J gene is TRBJ2-2, the V gene TRBV20-1; 7 bases fit TRBD2. The CDR3 length is 16 residues. CDR1 DFQATT and CDR2 SNEGSKA come from the germline V gene (reference sequence). After removal of 6 bases from V and 5 bases from J, the junction contained 15 bases not matched to a gene.

This clonotype was detected a few times. The chain is built from TRBV7-2 and TRBJ2-5; TRBD1 aligns across 8 bases. CDR1 SGHTA and CDR2 FQGNSA come from the germline V gene. V lost 4 bases to trimming and J lost 2 bases; unmatched junction nucleotides: 6. This CDR3 spans 15 amino acids. The CDR3 reads CASSYRTGIQETQYF. The CDR3 DNA reads as TGTGCCAGCAGCTACCGGACAGGGATTCAAGAGACCCAGTACTTC.

DNA for the CDR3: TGTGCCAGTAGCCTAAGGAAGGTTCGAATCCCTCTACCGAACACCGGGGAGCTGTTTTTT. Translated, it gives CASSLRKVRIPLPNTGELFF. This chain uses TRBV19 with TRBJ2-2; unclear D gene. Per germline, CDR1 LNHDA and CDR2 SQIVND (reference sequence). Trimming pared 6 bases from V and 0 bases from J, leaving 26 bases between. This CDR3 contains 20 residues.

This clonotype was observed a few times. The chain is built from TRBV7-3 and TRBJ2-1; 8 positions agree with TRBD2. With V trimmed by 0 bases and J by 11 bases, 9 bases remained unmatched. CDR3 length equals 15 residues. Germline V gives CDR1 SGHTA, CDR2 FQGTGA. The CDR3 DNA follows: TGTGCCAGCAGCTTAACTCCTAGCGGGCGCGGAAAGCAGTTCTTC. The encoded protein is CASSLTPSGRGKQFF.

In its sample, this clonotype was seen many times. This rearrangement joins TRBV6-2 or TRBV6-3 to TRBJ2-7; D gene ambiguous. This CDR3 has 13 amino acids. Trimming took off 2 bases at V and 2 bases at J, with 7 bases between the two ends. Germline V gene sequence: CDR1 MNHEY, CDR2 SVGEGT. The CDR3 here is CASSYDLTYEQYF. The CDR3 region has the DNA TGTGCCAGCAGTTACGACCTTACCTACGAGCAGTACTTC.

This chain links TRBV4-3 with TRBJ2-7; D ambiguous. From germline, CDR1 is LGHNA and CDR2 YSLEER. Trimming cost V 0 bases and J 6 bases, with 12 bases left between them. The CDR3 contains 14 residues. CDR3 amino acids: CASSQDLFNAEQYF. CDR3 in DNA: TGCGCCAGCAGCCAAGATTTGTTTAACGCCGAGCAGTACTTC.

This rearrangement joins TRBV3-1 to TRBJ1-2, with D uncertain. Germline values: CDR1 LGHDT, CDR2 YNNKEL (reference sequence). CDR3 length: 13 amino acids. V lost 1 base and J lost 5, with 8 bases in between. This chain's CDR3 is CASSQVEAYGYTF. In DNA, the CDR3 is TGTGCCAGCAGCCAAGTTGAAGCTTATGGCTACACCTTC.

The chain uses TRBV20-1 and TRBJ2-4; 10 bases are shared with TRBD1. The ends lost 2 bases at V and 13 bases at J; junction bases unmatched: 11. Germline assignment: CDR1 DFQATT and CDR2 SNEGSKA (reference sequence). The CDR3 totals 14 residues. CDR3 DNA sequence: TGCAGTGCTAGAAGTGGACAGGGGGTCTGTGAGCAGTACTTC. It translates to CSARSGQGVCEQYF.

This clonotype was found many times. The chain is built from TRBV4-3 and TRBJ2-3, with 10 bases that match TRBD1. CDR1 and CDR2 (germline): LGHNA, YSLEER. The CDR3 spans 16 residues. After removal of 1 base from V and 4 bases from J, the junction contained 5 bases not matched to a gene. Here the CDR3 reads CASSQAGQGLSDTQYF. In DNA form, the CDR3 reads TGCGCCAGCAGCCAAGCGGGACAGGGGTTGTCAGATACGCAGTATTTT.

V usage is TRBV30 and J usage is TRBJ2-2; D is unclear. V dropped 0 bases and J dropped 4 bases, with 6 bases sitting between them. Germline assignment: CDR1 GTSNPN and CDR2 SVGIG (reference sequence). The CDR3 spans 13 residues. CDR3 region: CAWSVLSTGELFF. In DNA, the CDR3 is TGTGCCTGGAGTGTACTGTCCACCGGGGAGCTGTTTTTT.

The chain couples TRBV4-2 to TRBJ1-2; D is undetermined. This CDR3 has 14 amino acids. CDR1 is LGHNA and CDR2 is YNFKEQ in the germline V gene. The ends were cut back, 0 bases at V and 4 bases at J, with 9 bases in the middle. CDR3 region: CASSQDLSAYGYTF. In nucleotides, the CDR3 is TGTGCCAGCAGCCAAGACTTATCGGCCTATGGCTACACCTTC.

There are many counts of this clonotype. V usage is TRBV4-3 and J usage is TRBJ2-3; 9 nucleotides line up with TRBD2. V dropped 1 base and J dropped 6; count of bases not matched to a gene: 8. The germline gives CDR1 LGHNA, CDR2 YSLEER. The CDR3 length is 16 residues. This chain's CDR3 is CASSQAARGGEDTQYF. The CDR3 bases are TGCGCCAGCAGCCAAGCTGCTCGCGGGGGGGAGGATACGCAGTATTTT.

Only a few counts were recorded for this clonotype. The CDR3 DNA follows: TGCAGTGCTAGAGCAATGGTTACGCAGAACACTGAAGCTTTCTTT. Amino acid sequence: CSARAMVTQNTEAFF. The chain has TRBV20-1 and TRBJ1-1, with D unresolved. V lost 1 base to trimming and J lost 1 base, with 13 bases between them. Germline V gene lookup returns CDR1 DFQATT and CDR2 SNEGSKA (reference sequence). CDR3 size: 15 residues.

The J gene is TRBJ2-3, the V gene TRBV20-1; 12 positions match TRBD2. The germline V gene has CDR1 DFQATT and CDR2 SNEGSKA (reference sequence). There are 17 residues in the CDR3. The J segment lost 4 bases and the V segment lost 2 bases, leaving 10 bases of the junction unmatched. The CDR3 nucleotides read TGCAGTGCTAGAAGCCGCACTAGCGGGGGGTTCGCAGATACGCAGTATTTT. Translated, it gives CSARSRTSGGFADTQYF.

This chain connects TRBV12-5 to TRBJ2-1; D remains ambiguous. The CDR3 contains 13 residues. Germline CDR1 and CDR2: LGHNT and FRNRAP. V was pared by 7 bases and J by 8 bases, with 15 bases between. The CDR3 region is CASAPAAGHEQFF. In DNA form, the CDR3 reads TGTGCTAGTGCTCCTGCAGCAGGTCATGAGCAGTTCTTC. Filled out from reference TRBV12-5 and TRBJ2-1, the complete variable domain reads DARVTQTPRHKVTEMGQEVTMRCQPILGHNTVFWYRQTMMQGLELLAYFRNRAPLDDSGMPKDRFSAEMPDATLATLKIQPSEPRDSAVYFCASAPAAGHEQFFGPGTRLTVL.

The chain employs TRBV20-1 and TRBJ2-1, with TRBD1 matching over 7 bases. Germline CDR1 is DFQATT and CDR2 is SNEGSKA (reference sequence). CDR3 length equals 15 residues. J gave up 2 bases and V 2 bases, and 6 bases lay outside the gene matches. For the CDR3, the DNA is TGCAGTGCTAGACCTCTGGGACAGACCTACAATGAGCAGTTCTTC. Amino acids: CSARPLGQTYNEQFF.

The V call is TRBV20-1, the J call TRBJ1-4, with unresolved D. Germline assignment: CDR1 DFQATT and CDR2 SNEGSKA (reference sequence). V gave up 0 bases and J gave up 6 bases, with 14 bases separating them. The CDR3 is 15 amino acids. The CDR3: CSARDPGRTDEKLFF. The CDR3 coding sequence is TGCAGTGCTAGAGATCCGGGCCGGACCGATGAAAAACTGTTTTTT.

The chain is built from TRBV5-6 and TRBJ1-1; D remains unclear. Germline assignment: CDR1 SGHDT and CDR2 YYEEEE. The CDR3 is made up of 14 amino acids. Trimming stripped 6 bases from V and 1 base from J, with 13 bases between. The CDR3: CASTFGTENTEAFF. The DNA of the CDR3 is TGTGCCAGCACCTTTGGAACAGAGAACACTGAAGCTTTCTTT.

This clonotype was observed a handful of times. The chain combines TRBV6-4 with TRBJ1-4, with D uncertain. This CDR3 contains 14 residues. Per the germline V gene, CDR1 is MRHNA and CDR2 is SNTAGT. V lost 3 bases and J lost 0, with 5 bases in between. CDR3 DNA sequence: TGTGCCAGCAGTGAGAGGGCAACTAATGAAAAACTGTTTTTT. Its translation is CASSERATNEKLFF.

The V call is TRBV11-2, the J call TRBJ2-5, with D tentatively TRBD1 or TRBD2 (5 bases each). Trimming stripped 2 bases from V and 11 bases from J, with 18 bases between. This CDR3 comprises 14 residues. Looked up from germline, CDR1 is SGHAT and CDR2 is FQNNGV. CDR3 DNA: TGTGCCAGCAGCTTATATAGGGGAGCATATGAGCAGTACTTC. Protein sequence: CASSLYRGAYEQYF.

This chain joins TRBV18 and TRBJ1-1; possibly TRBD1 for D (6 bases). V was shortened by 2 bases and J by 11 bases, with 15 bases between the two germline ends. Germline loops: CDR1 KGHSH, CDR2 LQKENI. This CDR3 contains 13 residues. CDR3 sequence (DNA): TGTGCCAGCTCACCATCGGACAGCCGGAGGGCTTTCTTT. It codes for CASSPSDSRRAFF.